This T cell receptor beta chain was captured by sequencing in a study of blood T cell repertoires in COVID-19. The V gene end was trimmed by 2 bases and the J gene end by 2 bases; junction bases not matched to a gene: 12. Germline V CDR1 and CDR2: GTSNPN, SVGIG (reference sequence). This CDR3 has 17 amino acids. Authors' analysis steps: Reference gene primer amplification in the assay estimated nucleated cell counts. TCRdb keeps only in-frame clones here, not all; method: immunoSEQ multiplex PCR. V, J and clone size were drawn from that table, and D and trimming were deduced from the DNA. The table records 150,000 to 200,000 clones, roughly 87% of them present only once.

The V gene is TRBV30, the J gene TRBJ2-5; 9 nucleotides line up with TRBD2. The sequencing sample was made of peripheral blood. This receptor was identified in a woman aged 70-85 years with COVID-19, enrolled during active disease. CDR3 region: CAWSTAGTSWGQETQYF. CDR3 sequence (DNA): TGTGCCTGGAGTACGGCAGGGACTAGCTGGGGGCAAGAGACCCAGTACTTC.